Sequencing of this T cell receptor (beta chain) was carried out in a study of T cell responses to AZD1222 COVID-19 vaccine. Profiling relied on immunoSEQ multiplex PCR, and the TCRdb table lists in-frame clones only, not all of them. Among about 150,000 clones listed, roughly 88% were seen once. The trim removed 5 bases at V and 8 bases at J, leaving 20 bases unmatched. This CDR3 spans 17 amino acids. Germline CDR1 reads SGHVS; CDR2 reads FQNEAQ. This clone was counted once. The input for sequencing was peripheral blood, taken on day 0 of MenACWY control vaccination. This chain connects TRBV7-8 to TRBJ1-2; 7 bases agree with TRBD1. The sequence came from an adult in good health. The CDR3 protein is CASSLGGKGEGARGYTF. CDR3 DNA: TGTGCCAGCAGCCTCGGGGGAAAGGGCGAGGGGGCGCGCGGCTACACCTTC. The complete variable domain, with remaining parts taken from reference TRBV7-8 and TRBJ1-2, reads GAGVSQSPRYKVAKRGQDVALRCDPISGHVSLFWYQQALGQGPEFLTYFQNEAQLDKSGLPSDRFFAERPEGSVSTLKIQRTQQEDSAVYLCASSLGGKGEGARGYTFGSGTRLTVV.